The entry below describes one TCR beta chain. Its specificity is unknown. The data originate from a study of response to subunit inactivated influenza vaccine. Study-wide points: With each seasonal influenza vaccination, the authors suggested, few new T cells are recruited.

TCRdb recomputed calls from the RT-PCR reads with MiXCR, one row per CDR3 protein. In the table there are approximately 730,000 distinct CDR3 sequences, roughly 14% of which are singletons. This CDR3 contains 17 residues. Germline V gene lookup returns CDR1 SGHAT and CDR2 FQNNGV. Trimming pared 0 bases from V and 2 bases from J, leaving 15 bases between. The chain combines TRBV11-2 with TRBJ2-3, with D possibly TRBD1 on 5 matching bases. This sequence originates from a man aged 50 or older who received an inactivated influenza vaccine. Sequencing was performed on PBMCs from blood, taken 14 days before vaccination. CDR3 amino acids: CASSLDAGSTFTDTQYF. The CDR3 DNA is TGTGCCAGCAGCTTAGATGCAGGGTCGACGTTCACAGATACGCAGTATTTT.